The 26 T cell receptor beta chains below all came from one sample that was sequenced in a study of OX40 agonist ivuxolimab in advanced cancers. Some clones are missing from TCRdb's copy, which holds only in-frame ones; the method was immunoSEQ multiplex PCR. The table has around 24,000 clones, 85% seen once. Specimen: CD4+ or CD8+ T cells sorted from blood, collected in a trial of the OX40 agonist ivuxolimab. These receptors were collected from an adult with an advanced solid tumor such as melanoma, head and neck, liver or kidney cancer.

The chain joins TRBV18 to TRBJ2-5; D call uncertain. Trimming removed 6 bases at V and 2 bases at J, with 7 bases between. The germline gives CDR1 KGHSH, CDR2 LQKENI. This CDR3 spans 12 amino acids. The CDR3 DNA sequence: TGTGCCAGCTCTCTGGATCAAGAGACCCAGTACTTC. It specifies CASSLDQETQYF.

This clone was detected only a few times. V and J are TRBV11-2 and TRBJ2-7; D is uncertain. Trimming left V 3 bases short and J 4 bases short, with 10 bases between. This CDR3 is 13 amino acids long. CDR1 and CDR2 from the germline V gene are SGHAT and FQNNGV. This chain's CDR3 is CASSLGIGYEQYF. In DNA form, the CDR3 reads TGTGCCAGCAGCTTGGGCATAGGATACGAGCAGTACTTC.

This chain joins TRBV5-1 and TRBJ2-1; D is undetermined. V was pared by 2 bases and J by 2 bases, with 11 bases between. Germline V gives CDR1 SGHRS, CDR2 YFSETQ. This CDR3 comprises 15 residues. As DNA, the CDR3 is TGCGCCAGCAGCTTTATGGCACAACCCTACAATGAGCAGTTCTTC. Encoded protein: CASSFMAQPYNEQFF.

This chain links TRBV11-2 with TRBJ2-1, with D perhaps TRBD2 (5 bases). V lost 5 bases to trimming and J lost 4 bases, with 12 bases between them. The CDR3 is 14 amino acids. Germline V lookup: CDR1 SGHAT, CDR2 FQNNGV. In DNA form, the CDR3 reads TGTGCCAGCAGCGACTATAGCACTTACAATGAGCAGTTCTTC. Its translation is CASSDYSTYNEQFF.

The V call is TRBV20-1, the J call TRBJ1-2; no reliable D call. Germline V lookup: CDR1 DFQATT, CDR2 SNEGSKA (reference sequence). The CDR3 consists of 11 residues. The V end was cut by 5 bases, the J end by 6 bases, with 10 bases between. CDR3: CSAPPQDGYTF. CDR3 DNA sequence: TGCAGTGCTCCCCCGCAGGATGGCTACACCTTC.

The rearrangement uses TRBV10-2 and TRBJ2-7; TRBD1 matches at 10 bases. With 6 bases clipped from V and 3 bases from J, the junction kept 5 bases outside the gene matches. This CDR3 is 14 amino acids long. Germline loops: CDR1 WSHSY, CDR2 SAAADI. The CDR3 loop is CASSFGTGDYEQYF. The CDR3 nucleotides read TGCGCCAGCAGCTTCGGGACAGGGGACTACGAGCAGTACTTC.

This rearrangement joins TRBV6-4 to TRBJ2-1, with TRBD2 matching over 9 bases. The V gene's germline CDR1 is MRHNA and CDR2 SNTAGT. The CDR3 extends over 14 amino acids. The V and J ends lost 3 bases and 6 bases, in that order; junction bases with no gene match: 3. The CDR3 sequence is CASSEAGGPNEQFF. Written as DNA, the CDR3 is TGTGCCAGCAGTGAGGCGGGAGGGCCCAATGAGCAGTTCTTC.

V is TRBV2 and J is TRBJ1-5; no clear D. V lost 4 bases, J lost 4 bases, and 14 bases lay in between. This CDR3 has 15 amino acids. CDR1 is SNHLY, CDR2 FYNNEI, per germline. In DNA, the CDR3 is TGTGCCAGCAGTGGCATGGGCGGAGGGAATCAGCCCCAGCATTTT. It yields the protein CASSGMGGGNQPQHF.

The V call is TRBV7-9, the J call TRBJ2-3, with 8 bases aligning to TRBD2. J was trimmed by 1 base and V by 6 bases; bases with no gene match: 12. The V gene's germline CDR1 is SEHNR and CDR2 FQNEAQ (reference sequence). This CDR3 is 17 amino acids long. The CDR3 region is CASRKFGGAKGTDTQYF. DNA for the CDR3: TGTGCCAGCAGGAAATTCGGGGGGGCCAAAGGCACAGATACGCAGTATTTT.

The V call is TRBV11-2, the J call TRBJ2-3, with 14 positions matching TRBD2. This CDR3 is built from 18 residues. V was clipped by 0 bases and J by 5 bases; unmatched bases: 7. The germline CDR1 and CDR2 sequences are SGHAT and FQNNGV. CDR3 bases: TGTGCCAGCAGCTTAGATACCGGGACTAGCGGGAGCGGAGATACGCAGTATTTT. Protein sequence: CASSLDTGTSGSGDTQYF.

V gene TRBV28 combines with J gene TRBJ1-5, with D hard to call. V was pared by 5 bases and J by 0 bases, with 29 bases between. Germline CDR1 is MDHEN and CDR2 is SYDVKM. The CDR3 runs to 21 residues. The CDR3 sequence is CASSPLWEVGRATDSNQPQHF. The CDR3, as DNA: TGTGCCAGCAGTCCCCTCTGGGAAGTCGGGAGAGCTACGGATAGCAATCAGCCCCAGCATTTT.

Within the sample, this clone is large (0.1 to 1%). The V and J genes are TRBV5-4 and TRBJ1-2, with 7 bases aligning to TRBD1. The V gene end was trimmed by 6 bases and the J gene end by 6 bases; junction bases not matched to a gene: 8. The germline CDR1 and CDR2 sequences are SGHNT and YYREEE (reference sequence). The CDR3 is 13 residues long. The CDR3 DNA reads as TGTGCCAGCACTCTGGAGGGGGCCGATGGCTACACCTTC. Translating it yields CASTLEGADGYTF.

The chain employs TRBV5-1 and TRBJ1-1; TRBD1 is a possible D gene (6 bases). V shed 7 bases and J shed 0 bases, with 16 bases lying between them. This CDR3 comprises 15 residues. CDR1 and CDR2 from the germline V gene are SGHRS and YFSETQ. Here the CDR3 DNA reads TGCGCCAGCCGGATTGGGGGCCCCATGAACACTGAAGCTTTCTTT. Encoded protein: CASRIGGPMNTEAFF.

V gene TRBV6-1 combines with J gene TRBJ2-7; D remains ambiguous. The CDR3 has 13 amino acids. Germline CDR1 reads MNHNS; CDR2 reads SASEGT. The germline V and J ends were trimmed by 4 bases and 2 bases, with 9 bases remaining between them. Here the CDR3 DNA reads TGTGCCAGCAGTGCCCTTATAACCTACGAGCAGTACTTC. Its protein product is CASSALITYEQYF.

The chain is built from TRBV27 and TRBJ2-7; 9 bases match TRBD1. V dropped 6 bases and J dropped 5; count of bases not matched to a gene: 8. This CDR3 comprises 14 residues. Germline assignment: CDR1 MNHEY and CDR2 SMNVEV (reference sequence). The CDR3 here is CASRGWTGVDEQYF. The CDR3 DNA sequence: TGTGCCAGCAGAGGATGGACAGGGGTCGACGAGCAGTACTTC.

This chain links TRBV7-6 with TRBJ2-7, with no clear D. The CDR3 covers 15 residues. The germline CDR1 and CDR2 sequences are SGHVS and FNYEAQ. The V and J ends lost 6 bases and 6 bases respectively, with 21 bases between them. CDR3 nucleotide sequence: TGTGCCAGCAGTCGAGGCCACCGGCCAGACTCCGAGCAGTACTTC. The encoded protein is CASSRGHRPDSEQYF.

The chain recombines TRBV13 with TRBJ1-2, with D perhaps matching TRBD1 (5 bases). CDR1 and CDR2 from the germline V gene are PRHDT and FYEKMQ (reference sequence). The CDR3 is 15 residues long. V was clipped by 5 bases and J by 2 bases, with 15 bases between them. CDR3 sequence: CASSPRSRGNYGYTF. DNA of the CDR3: TGTGCCAGCAGCCCCCGGTCCCGGGGGAACTATGGCTACACCTTC.

This sequence joins TRBV6-5 and TRBJ2-7; D gene unclear. Germline values: CDR1 MNHEY, CDR2 SVGAGI. The CDR3 consists of 14 residues. V dropped 0 bases and J dropped 3 bases, with 9 bases sitting between them. CDR3 sequence reads: CASSYSAVYYEQYF. CDR3 DNA sequence: TGTGCCAGCAGTTACTCGGCAGTCTACTACGAGCAGTACTTC.

This clone was found a few times. V usage is TRBV7-1 and J usage is TRBJ2-7; D unresolved. TRBV7-1 is given ORF status, its function remaining uncertain. Trimming cost V 5 bases and J 1 base, with 6 bases left between them. CDR3 length: 12 residues. The CDR3 region has the DNA TGTGCCAGCAGCACCGTATCCTACGAGCAGTACTTC. This sequence encodes CASSTVSYEQYF.

The chain joins TRBV7-3 to TRBJ2-1; 8 bases agree with TRBD2. Germline CDR1 and CDR2: SGHTA and FQGTGA. The junction had 8 bases not matched to a gene; V was cut back by 1 base and J by 3 bases. The CDR3 is 17 residues long. The CDR3 sequence: CASSLIPSAGVYNEQFF. The CDR3 nucleotides are TGTGCCAGCAGCTTAATCCCCTCAGCGGGAGTCTACAATGAGCAGTTCTTC.

This chain connects TRBV5-1 to TRBJ2-5; the match to TRBD2 covers 12 bases. Germline trimming cut 5 bases from V and 2 bases from J; bases unmatched to any gene: 4. The CDR3 totals 15 residues. Germline assignment: CDR1 SGHRS and CDR2 YFSETQ. The CDR3 loop reads CASRTSGGTQETQYF. For the CDR3, the DNA is TGCGCCAGCAGAACTAGCGGGGGGACGCAAGAGACCCAGTACTTC.

The V and J genes are TRBV7-2 and TRBJ2-5, with 12 bases that match TRBD2. The length of the CDR3 is 17 residues. Germline V lookup: CDR1 SGHTA, CDR2 FQGNSA. V lost 3 bases, J lost 2 bases, and 7 bases stayed unmatched. The DNA for the CDR3 is TGTGCCAGCAGCTTGGCCGGACTAGCGGGATTTCAAGAGACCCAGTACTTC. This encodes CASSLAGLAGFQETQYF.

J is TRBJ1-1 and V is TRBV7-9; 9 bases line up with TRBD1. J was trimmed by 4 bases and V by 5 bases; bases with no gene match: 8. Germline CDR1 SEHNR, CDR2 FQNEAQ (reference sequence). The CDR3 runs to 15 residues. CDR3 sequence: CASSPPDRGATEAFF. The CDR3, as DNA: TGTGCCAGCAGCCCCCCGGACAGGGGCGCCACTGAAGCTTTCTTT.

The rearrangement joins TRBV27 to TRBJ1-5; TRBD1 matches at 9 bases. This CDR3 is 18 amino acids long. V lost 4 bases, J lost 5 bases, and 15 bases stayed unmatched. CDR1 and CDR2 (germline): MNHEY, SMNVEV (reference sequence). CDR3 loop: CASSYFPPQGARDQPQHF. The CDR3 DNA follows: TGTGCCAGCAGTTATTTTCCCCCACAGGGGGCGAGGGATCAGCCCCAGCATTTT.

This chain links TRBV15 with TRBJ2-3; 7 nucleotides align to TRBD2. V dropped 1 base and J dropped 3; count of bases not matched to a gene: 4. The CDR3 is made up of 15 amino acids. Germline assignment: CDR1 LNHNV and CDR2 YYDKDF (reference sequence). Written as DNA, the CDR3 is TGTGCCACCAGCAGAGTCGGGGAGGGAACAGATACGCAGTATTTT. Encoded protein: CATSRVGEGTDTQYF.

The CDR3 DNA is TGTGCCAGCAGTTTACGGGCCCCGGGAAAAAACACTGAAGCTTTCTTT. It encodes CASSLRAPGKNTEAFF. V usage is TRBV27 and J usage is TRBJ1-1; D is unclear. The CDR3 extends over 16 amino acids. The V end lost 2 bases, the J end lost 2 bases, and 15 bases lay between the germline ends. Germline V lookup: CDR1 MNHEY, CDR2 SMNVEV (reference sequence).